These 16 T cell receptor beta chains were sequenced from one sample in a study of technical replicates of blood from several donors. Assay used: immunoSEQ multiplex PCR; TCRdb lists only in-frame clones, some missing. The table lists 55,000 to 80,000 clones, nearly 98% of them singletons. The sequencing sample was made of T cells isolated from PBMCs. These receptors originate from a human donor in good health.

The genes are TRBV18 and TRBJ1-5, with unresolved D. The CDR3 consists of 18 residues. The V gene's germline CDR1 is KGHSH and CDR2 LQKENI. V was shortened by 2 bases and J by 4 bases, with 21 bases between the two germline ends. CDR3 coding DNA: TGTGCCAGCTCACCAGGGTCCTCTCGTTCGAACGGGAATCAGCCCCAGCATTTT. It is translated as CASSPGSSRSNGNQPQHF.

The chain uses TRBV9 and TRBJ1-2, with 11 positions matching TRBD1. Trimming removed 4 bases from V and 8 bases from J; junction bases left unmatched: 10. The CDR3 runs to 15 residues. Germline V gene sequence: CDR1 SGDLS, CDR2 YYNGEE. In DNA, the CDR3 is TGTGCCAGCAGCTCGGGGGACAGGGGGGCCTTAGGCTACACCTTC. Translation gives CASSSGDRGALGYTF.

The chain employs TRBV10-1 and TRBJ1-6; D possibly corresponds to TRBD1 (5 bases). V shed 8 bases and J shed 6 bases, with 11 bases lying between them. CDR1 and CDR2 (germline): WNHNN, SYGVQD (reference sequence). This CDR3 has 13 amino acids. CDR3 sequence reads: CASRQNFNSPLHF. CDR3 nucleotide sequence: TGCGCCAGCCGACAGAACTTTAATTCACCCCTCCACTTT.

V and J are TRBV7-9 and TRBJ2-1; D not resolved. The length of the CDR3 is 17 residues. Germline assignment: CDR1 SEHNR and CDR2 FQNEAQ (reference sequence). The V end was cut by 1 base, the J end by 0 bases, with 13 bases between. The CDR3 DNA sequence: TGTGCCAGCAGCTTAGGAGCCCTAGGAAGCTCCTACAATGAGCAGTTCTTC. It encodes CASSLGALGSSYNEQFF.

The CDR3 sequence is CASSPRTSATYEQYF. DNA for the CDR3: TGTGCCAGCAGCCCCCGGACTAGCGCTACCTACGAGCAGTACTTC. The genes are TRBV7-9 and TRBJ2-7; 9 bases line up with TRBD2. Germline CDR1 reads SEHNR; CDR2 reads FQNEAQ (reference sequence). The V gene end was trimmed by 5 bases and the J gene end by 2 bases; junction bases not matched to a gene: 7. This CDR3 spans 15 amino acids.

The V gene is TRBV27, the J gene TRBJ2-3; 13 positions agree with TRBD2. Germline V gene data show CDR1 as MNHEY and CDR2 as SMNVEV (reference sequence). The J segment lost 5 bases and the V segment lost 5 bases, leaving 7 bases of the junction unmatched. The CDR3 extends over 16 amino acids. In DNA form, the CDR3 reads TGTGCCAGCAGTCCGCGGACTAGCGGGGGCATAGATACGCAGTATTTT. Amino acid sequence: CASSPRTSGGIDTQYF.

The V gene is TRBV4-2, the J gene TRBJ2-4; D not resolved. The ends were cut back, 0 bases at V and 7 bases at J, with 13 bases in the middle. The CDR3 loop spans 15 amino acids. From germline, CDR1 is LGHNA and CDR2 YNFKEQ. This CDR3 is CASSQEARPHNIQYF. The DNA of the CDR3 is TGTGCCAGCAGCCAAGAGGCTAGGCCCCATAACATTCAGTACTTC.

V gene TRBV19 combines with J gene TRBJ1-5; a possible D gene is TRBD1 (5 bases). CDR1 LNHDA and CDR2 SQIVND come from the germline V gene (reference sequence). V was shortened by 8 bases and J by 7 bases, with 18 bases between the two germline ends. The CDR3 length is 14 residues. As DNA, the CDR3 is TGTGCCAGTTACACACCGGGGGGGTTGCAGCCCCAGCATTTT. Translation: CASYTPGGLQPQHF.

The genes are TRBV28 and TRBJ1-5; D is unresolved. The CDR3 covers 13 residues. Germline CDR1 is MDHEN and CDR2 is SYDVKM. The germline V and J ends were trimmed by 6 bases and 4 bases, with 10 bases remaining between them. The chain's CDR3 is CASSLVANQPQHF. The CDR3 DNA sequence: TGTGCCAGCAGCTTAGTGGCAAATCAGCCCCAGCATTTT.

The CDR3 DNA is TGCGCCAGCAGCTGGGCAGGACCCAGGGATCAGCCCCAGCATTTT. This sequence encodes CASSWAGPRDQPQHF. The gene calls are TRBV5-1 and TRBJ1-5; tentative D call: TRBD1 (5 bases). From germline, CDR1 is SGHRS and CDR2 YFSETQ. This CDR3 has 15 residues. V lost 3 bases, J lost 5 bases, and 15 bases lay in between. Filled out from reference TRBV5-1 and TRBJ1-5, the complete variable domain reads KAGVTQTPRYLIKTRGQQVTLSCSPISGHRSVSWYQQTPGQGLQFLFEYFSETQRNKGNFPGRFSGRQFSNSRSEMNVSTLELGDSALYLCASSWAGPRDQPQHFGDGTRLSIL.

The V gene is TRBV11-3, the J gene TRBJ1-2; TRBD1 might be the D (6 bases). CDR1 SGHNT and CDR2 YENEEA come from the germline V gene. The CDR3 spans 13 residues. Trimming took off 2 bases at V and 2 bases at J, with 6 bases between the two ends. For the CDR3, the DNA is TGTGCCAGCAGCTTAAGGGGGAACTATGGCTACACCTTC. This sequence encodes CASSLRGNYGYTF.

The chain is built from TRBV11-1 and TRBJ1-2; no firm D call. The ends were cut back, 6 bases at V and 5 bases at J, with 7 bases in the middle. This CDR3 region has 11 residues. CDR1 SGHAT and CDR2 FQDESV come from the germline V gene (reference sequence). The CDR3 loop is CASSNSYGYTF. In DNA, the CDR3 is TGTGCCAGCAGTAATTCTTATGGCTACACCTTC. Full variable domain (missing parts from reference TRBV11-1 and TRBJ1-2): EAEVAQSPRYKITEKSQAVAFWCDPISGHATLYWYRQILGQGPELLVQFQDESVVDDSQLPKDRFSAERLKGVDSTLKIQPAELGDSAMYLCASSNSYGYTFGSGTRLTVV.

This sequence joins TRBV7-5 and TRBJ1-4. TRBV7-5 is classified as a pseudogene. The CDR3 is made up of 20 amino acids. The DNA for the CDR3 is TGTGTCAGAAGCCCTCGGGAGGGGGGGGTAAGCAGAACAACTAATGAAAAACTGTTTTTT. As protein: CVRSPREGGVSRTTNEKLFF.

The J gene is TRBJ2-3, the V gene TRBV25-1, with TRBD1 matching over 10 bases. This CDR3 has 15 amino acids. The germline CDR1 and CDR2 sequences are MGHDK and SYGVNS. Germline trimming cut 6 bases from V and 2 bases from J; bases unmatched to any gene: 5. The CDR3, as DNA: TGTGCCAGCAGGGGACAGGGGCTGATCACAGATACGCAGTATTTT. Protein sequence: CASRGQGLITDTQYF.

J is TRBJ2-7 and V is TRBV6-6; perhaps TRBD1 as D (5 bases). CDR1 is MNHNY and CDR2 is SVGAGI in the germline V gene (reference sequence). V was pared by 0 bases and J by 6 bases, with 9 bases between. This CDR3 contains 13 residues. CDR3 sequence: CASSYSTVGEQYF. CDR3 bases: TGTGCCAGCAGTTACTCGACAGTTGGCGAGCAGTACTTC.

This clone showed up just once. The chain uses TRBV28 and TRBJ1-5, with 8 bases identical to TRBD1. In germline, CDR1 is MDHEN, CDR2 SYDVKM. The CDR3 length is 14 residues. V lost 6 bases, J lost 6 bases, and 7 bases stayed unmatched. In DNA, the CDR3 is TGTGCCAGCAGCCGGACAGGGTCAGGTCAGCCCCAGCATTTT. This translates into CASSRTGSGQPQHF.